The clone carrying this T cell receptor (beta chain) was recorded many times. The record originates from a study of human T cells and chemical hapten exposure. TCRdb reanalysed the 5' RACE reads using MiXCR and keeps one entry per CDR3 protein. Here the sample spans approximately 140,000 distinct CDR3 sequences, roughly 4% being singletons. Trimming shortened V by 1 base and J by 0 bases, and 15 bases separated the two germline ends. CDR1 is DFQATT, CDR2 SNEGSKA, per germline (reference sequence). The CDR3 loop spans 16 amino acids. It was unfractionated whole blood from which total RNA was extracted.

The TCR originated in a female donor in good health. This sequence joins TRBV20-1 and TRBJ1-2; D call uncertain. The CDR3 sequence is CSARGVITGSNYGYTF. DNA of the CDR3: TGCAGTGCTAGAGGGGTCATAACCGGCTCTAACTATGGCTACACCTTC.